This T cell receptor beta chain emerged from a study of cytotoxic CD8 clonotypes in ibrutinib-treated CLL. Study-wide background: Across the patients, roughly ten were relapsed/refractory, about 15 treatment-naive and approximately 18 IGHV unmutated. With a range of 6 to 36, the median treatment time before response samples were taken was approximately 12 months. General study findings and limits: Shared public clonotypes were rare, and on treatment they either got smaller or stayed the same.

Around 2 micrograms of genomic DNA from cryopreserved PBMCs went into TCR beta libraries. Concerning this clone: Its antigen is not known.

Clones were read by immunoSEQ multiplex PCR, and TCRdb kept only the in-frame ones, dropping some. Among around 160,000 clones, about 88% were seen once, and the ten largest hold more than 2.5%. The clonotype was recovered from a human donor with chronic lymphocytic leukemia. Sequenced material: PBMCs, taken at disease progression, from a patient treated with ibrutinib.

The CDR3: CSVEDKQGYSYEQYF. For the CDR3, the DNA is TGCAGCGTTGAAGATAAACAGGGATACTCCTACGAGCAGTACTTC. The V call is TRBV29-1, the J call TRBJ2-7, with a weak D call TRBD1 (6 bases). Per germline, CDR1 SQVTM and CDR2 ANQGSEA. The CDR3 is 15 amino acids. The ends were cut back, 0 bases at V and 0 bases at J, with 12 bases in the middle.